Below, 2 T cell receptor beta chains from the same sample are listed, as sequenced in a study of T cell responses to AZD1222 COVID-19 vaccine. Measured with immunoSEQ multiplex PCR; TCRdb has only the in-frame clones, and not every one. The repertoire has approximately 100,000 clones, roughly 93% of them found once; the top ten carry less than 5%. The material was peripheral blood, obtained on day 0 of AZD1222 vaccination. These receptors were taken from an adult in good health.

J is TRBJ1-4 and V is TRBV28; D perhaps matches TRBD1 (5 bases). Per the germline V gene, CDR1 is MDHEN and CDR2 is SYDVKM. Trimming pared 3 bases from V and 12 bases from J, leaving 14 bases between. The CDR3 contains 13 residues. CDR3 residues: CASSFPETRELFF. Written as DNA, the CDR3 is TGTGCCAGCAGTTTTCCTGAAACCAGGGAACTGTTTTTT.

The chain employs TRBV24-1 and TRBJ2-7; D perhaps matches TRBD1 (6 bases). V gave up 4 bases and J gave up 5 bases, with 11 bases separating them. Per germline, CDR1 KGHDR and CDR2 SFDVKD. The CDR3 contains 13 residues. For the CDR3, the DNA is TGTGCCACCAGTGACCCGGACAGCCACGAGCAGTACTTC. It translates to CATSDPDSHEQYF.